This T cell receptor beta chain was recorded in a study of human T cells and chemical hapten exposure. MiXCR was run by TCRdb on the RACE reads, yielding one entry per CDR3 protein. The data contain some 340,000 distinct CDR3 sequences, approximately 6.9% of them singletons. Time point: patch test 1, 2 weeks after DPC sensitization. Described treatment: therapeutic diphenylcyclopropenone sensitization with weekly scalp DPC. This clonotype showed up just a few times. The sequencing here drew on whole blood, taken in connection with sensitization to the hapten diphenylcyclopropenone (DPC). The sequence was collected from a woman aged 18-29 years with alopecia areata. Some clones in this sample may be carry-over from other donors' samples.

The CDR3 coding sequence is TGCAGTGCTGGGGACAGGGGGCAAGAGACCCAGTACTTC. Translation gives CSAGDRGQETQYF. This rearrangement joins TRBV20-1 to TRBJ2-5; 11 positions agree with TRBD1. Germline CDR1 is DFQATT and CDR2 is SNEGSKA (reference sequence). V was pared by 5 bases and J by 2 bases, with 1 base of the junction left unmatched. This CDR3 contains 13 residues.